This T cell receptor (beta chain) was obtained from a study of immune evolution from preneoplasia to lung adenocarcinoma. Study-level points and caveats: Top clone frequencies peaked in normal lung, apparently declining through invasive adenocarcinoma.

The CDR3 is 15 residues long. CDR1 and CDR2 from the germline V gene are LGHNA and YNFKEQ. After removal of 2 bases from V and 2 bases from J, the junction contained 3 bases not matched to a gene. TCRdb keeps only in-frame clones here, not all; method: immunoSEQ multiplex PCR. The data hold thousands of clones, with approximately 86% observed a single time. Concerning this clone: Its antigen remains unknown.

Sequencing was done on a sample of FFPE minimally invasive lung adenocarcinoma tissue. The sequence came from a person between 65 and 79 years old with lung adenocarcinoma. V usage is TRBV4-2 and J usage is TRBJ2-7; 10 positions agree with TRBD1. In nucleotides, the CDR3 is TGTGCCAGCAGCCAACCGGGACAGGGGACCTACGAGCAGTACTTC. Its translation is CASSQPGQGTYEQYF.